The 5 T cell receptor beta chains below come from one sample, sequenced in a study of immune heterogeneity within non-small cell lung tumors. The starting template was genomic DNA from bulk tumor, around 660 ng per sample. From each primary tumor, several far-apart biopsies were obtained during surgery. Patients underwent curative surgery for untreated, newly diagnosed non-small cell lung cancer. A multiplex PCR containing 32 V primers and 13 J primers was used to amplify TCR beta CDR3. TCRdb re-derived calls from the multiplex PCR reads in MiXCR, one entry per CDR3 protein. The sample gives 8,500 to 13,000 distinct CDR3 sequences, 25% to 30% of which show up once; 10% to 15% is in the top ten. Sequencing used lung tumor tissue. Receptor source: a man in his fifties with non-small cell lung cancer.

A note on this clonotype: With a much larger clone just one base away, this may be a read error. V usage is TRBV6-1 and J usage is TRBJ2-2; D call uncertain. From germline, CDR1 is MNHNS and CDR2 SASEGT. The CDR3 spans 13 residues. The DNA for the CDR3 is TGTGACAGCAGTGAGAGTGCCACCGGGGAGCTGTTTTTT. Protein product: CDSSESATGELFF.

This clonotype was seen a few times. The V call is TRBV7-9, the J call TRBJ2-1; 9 bases agree with TRBD2. Losses at the gene ends were 2 bases for V and 1 base for J; bases not matched to a gene: 6. This CDR3 is 17 amino acids long. Germline CDR1 is SEHNR and CDR2 is FQNEAQ (reference sequence). The CDR3 sequence is CASSLWASGMSYNEQFF. The CDR3 DNA follows: TGTGCCAGCAGCTTATGGGCTAGCGGGATGTCCTACAATGAGCAGTTCTTC.

This clonotype is judged medium-sized. The chain is built from TRBV20-1 and TRBJ2-7, with D unresolved. Germline values: CDR1 DFQATT, CDR2 SNEGSKA (reference sequence). This CDR3 has 14 amino acids. Deletions cut 3 bases from V and 2 bases from J, with 14 bases between. The CDR3 region is CSARVGTKAYEQYF. The CDR3 DNA is TGCAGTGCTAGGGTGGGCACTAAAGCCTACGAGCAGTACTTC.

This clonotype has just a few counts. With a much larger clone just one base away, this may be a read error. V gene TRBV9 combines with J gene TRBJ2-3; 15 bases fit TRBD2. This CDR3 has 17 amino acids. CDR1 and CDR2 (germline): SGDLS, YYNGEE. The CDR3 nucleotides read TGTGCCAGCAGCGAGAGGACTAGCGGGGGGGGCACAGATGCGCAGTATTTT. Its protein product is CASSERTSGGGTDAQYF.

This clonotype came up many times. The V and J genes are TRBV18 and TRBJ2-3; D is ambiguous. Germline V gene sequence: CDR1 KGHSH, CDR2 LQKENI. CDR3 length: 14 residues. Trimming shortened V by 0 bases and J by 2 bases, and 6 bases separated the two germline ends. The CDR3: CASSPPDNTDTQYF. CDR3 bases: TGTGCCAGCTCACCACCAGACAACACAGATACGCAGTATTTT.